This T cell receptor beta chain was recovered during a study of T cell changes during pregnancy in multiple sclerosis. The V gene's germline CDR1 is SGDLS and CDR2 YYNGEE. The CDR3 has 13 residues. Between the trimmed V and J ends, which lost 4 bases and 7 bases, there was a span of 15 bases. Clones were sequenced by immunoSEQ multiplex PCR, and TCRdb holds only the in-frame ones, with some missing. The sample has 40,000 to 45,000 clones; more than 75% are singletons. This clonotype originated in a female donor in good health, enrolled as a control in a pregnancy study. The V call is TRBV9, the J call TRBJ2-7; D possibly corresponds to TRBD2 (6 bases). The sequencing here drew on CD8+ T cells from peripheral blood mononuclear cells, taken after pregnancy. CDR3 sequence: CASSRGTPGEQYF. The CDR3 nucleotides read TGTGCCAGCAGCAGAGGGACTCCCGGGGAGCAGTACTTC.